The following is a T cell receptor beta chain sequence with its context. Its antigen is currently unknown. V was cut by 5 bases and J by 1 base, with 19 bases left in between. Looked up from germline, CDR1 is SGHDT and CDR2 is YYEEEE. CDR3 length equals 16 residues. Time point specified: week 11, during vaccination. Vaccine doses each comprised 300 ug of mutant IDH1 20-mer peptide, with topical imiquimod. This entry is derived from a study of a mutant IDH1 vaccine in newly diagnosed glioma. Study-level background: Eight vaccinations went to patients in weeks 1, 3, 5, 7, 11, 15, 19, 23. An approximately 62% male, about 38% female split and a mean age of about 43 years characterized treated patients. Earlier care involved radiotherapy, temozolomide, or both, and the majority received both. First vaccine doses came 4-6 weeks after radiotherapy alone, or with temozolomide cycles.

Profiling relied on immunoSEQ multiplex PCR, and the TCRdb table lists in-frame clones only, not all of them. The sample consists of tens of thousands of clones, less than 85% of them appearing once. Sequencing used PBMCs, obtained from a glioma patient whose treatment included an IDH1 peptide vaccine. The chain recombines TRBV5-6 with TRBJ2-7, with a weak D call TRBD1 (6 bases). The origin of this receptor is a woman between 45 and 65 years old with glioma. CDR3 nucleotide sequence: TGTGCCAGCAGTCCGGCCCCGGGAAGGGGGTCCTACGAGCAGTACTTC. Translating gives CASSPAPGRGSYEQYF.